This entry lists 29 T cell receptor beta chains sequenced from one sample in a study of T cell responses to AZD1222 COVID-19 vaccine. Sequencing used immunoSEQ multiplex PCR; TCRdb keeps in-frame clones, though not all of them. The sample comprises approximately 140,000 clones, 90% of which are singletons, and more than 3% rests with the top ten. The sample in question was peripheral blood, obtained on day 0 of AZD1222 vaccination. These receptor sequences come from an adult in good health.

The table lists this clone with a count of one. The chain links TRBV7-2 to TRBJ1-2; no definite D call. Trimming removed 3 bases at V and 4 bases at J, with 9 bases between. The CDR3 is 13 amino acids. Germline CDR1 is SGHTA and CDR2 is FQGNSA. The CDR3 DNA is TGTGCCAGCAGCTTGGAGGGTGGCTATGGCTACACCTTC. It codes for CASSLEGGYGYTF.

The rearrangement links TRBV3-1 (or the pseudogene TRBV3-2) to TRBJ2-4, with D maybe TRBD1 (6 bases). The CDR3 spans 17 residues. The germline V gene has CDR1 LGHDT and CDR2 YNNKEL (reference sequence). Trimming took 4 bases from V and 2 from J, leaving 18 bases between them. The CDR3 region has the DNA TGTGCCAGCAGCCCTCCTATAGGGCAGGGGCCCAAAAACATTCAGTACTTC. Translated: CASSPPIGQGPKNIQYF.

This chain connects TRBV13 to TRBJ1-1, with 10 bases that match TRBD1. With V trimmed by 4 bases and J by 4 bases, 6 bases remained unmatched. In germline, CDR1 is PRHDT, CDR2 FYEKMQ (reference sequence). The CDR3 consists of 15 residues. The CDR3 sequence is CASSSRTGGITEAFF. The CDR3 coding sequence is TGTGCCAGCAGCTCCAGGACAGGGGGTATCACTGAAGCTTTCTTT.

In DNA form, the CDR3 reads TGTGCCAGCAGCGTAGGCGGGAGGACAGGAGCTAACTATGGCTACACCTTC. It specifies CASSVGGRTGANYGYTF. V and J are TRBV9 and TRBJ1-2; 7 bases fit TRBD1. Germline CDR1 reads SGDLS; CDR2 reads YYNGEE. J gave up 0 bases and V 0 bases, and 8 bases lay outside the gene matches. The CDR3 runs 17 residues.

The V and J genes are TRBV5-4 and TRBJ2-7; 9 nucleotides match TRBD1. Trimming at V came to 3 bases and at J to 2 bases, leaving 3 bases not matched to a gene. The CDR3 sequence is 14 residues long. Per germline, CDR1 SGHNT and CDR2 YYREEE (reference sequence). The CDR3 loop is CASSSGTGTYEQYF. DNA for the CDR3: TGTGCCAGCAGCTCCGGGACAGGGACCTACGAGCAGTACTTC.

The rearrangement joins TRBV19 to TRBJ2-7; D unresolved. The CDR3 is 12 residues long. V was trimmed by 3 bases and J by 4 bases, leaving 7 bases between them. The germline V gene encodes CDR1 LNHDA and CDR2 SQIVND (reference sequence). The CDR3 DNA reads as TGTGCCAGTAGTATCGGAAAGTACGAGCAGTACTTC. This sequence encodes CASSIGKYEQYF.

The chain employs TRBV5-1 and TRBJ1-2, with D perhaps matching TRBD1 (6 bases). CDR1 and CDR2 from the germline V gene are SGHRS and YFSETQ. This CDR3 has 15 amino acids. Trimming shortened V by 4 bases and J by 8 bases, and 21 bases separated the two germline ends. The CDR3 spells CASSRERTVVRGYTF. CDR3 nucleotide sequence: TGCGCCAGCAGCCGGGAGAGGACAGTAGTGAGAGGCTACACCTTC. Complete variable domain (other parts from reference TRBV5-1 and TRBJ1-2): KAGVTQTPRYLIKTRGQQVTLSCSPISGHRSVSWYQQTPGQGLQFLFEYFSETQRNKGNFPGRFSGRQFSNSRSEMNVSTLELGDSALYLCASSRERTVVRGYTFGSGTRLTVV.

V is TRBV6-4 and J is TRBJ2-1; the D gene is possibly TRBD2 (5 bases). The CDR3 has 17 amino acids. V lost 4 bases to trimming and J lost 0 bases, with 16 bases between them. Germline V lookup: CDR1 MRHNA, CDR2 SNTAGT. CDR3 nucleotides: TGTGCCAGCAGTGTCGAATTAGCGATAAACTCCTACAATGAGCAGTTCTTC. Protein sequence: CASSVELAINSYNEQFF.

The rearrangement uses TRBV3-1 (or the pseudogene TRBV3-2) and TRBJ2-7, with D hard to call. Germline assignment: CDR1 LGHDT and CDR2 YNNKEL (reference sequence). The CDR3 is 12 amino acids. Trimming took off 5 bases at V and 3 bases at J, with 8 bases between the two ends. This CDR3 reads CASSATYYEQYF. CDR3 nucleotides: TGTGCCAGCAGCGCGACTTACTACGAGCAGTACTTC.

The chain has TRBV5-1 and TRBJ2-5, with 10 positions matching TRBD1. J gave up 4 bases and V 9 bases, and 12 bases lay outside the gene matches. The CDR3 consists of 15 residues. Germline assignment: CDR1 SGHRS and CDR2 YFSETQ. The CDR3 nucleotides read TGCGCCACCAAGAAGGACAGGGGGGTAGTAGAGACCCAGTACTTC. Residues: CATKKDRGVVETQYF.

This rearrangement joins TRBV6-2 or TRBV6-3 to TRBJ1-2, with D unclear. The ends were cut back, 6 bases at V and 3 bases at J, with 11 bases in the middle. Per the germline V gene, CDR1 is MNHEY and CDR2 is SVGEGT. The CDR3 sequence is 13 residues long. The DNA of the CDR3 is TGTGCCAGCAGCCCCGATTGGGACTATGGCTACACCTTC. Translating it yields CASSPDWDYGYTF.

The V call is TRBV9, the J call TRBJ1-4; D uncertain. This CDR3 region has 15 residues. V was clipped by 0 bases and J by 5 bases, with 11 bases between them. CDR1 and CDR2 from the germline V gene are SGDLS and YYNGEE. The chain's CDR3 is CASSVDAGRNEKLFF. The CDR3 DNA sequence: TGTGCCAGCAGCGTAGATGCCGGAAGAAATGAAAAACTGTTTTTT.

The chain recombines TRBV7-2 with TRBJ1-3, with a possible D match to TRBD1 (5 bases). Germline V gene data show CDR1 as SGHTA and CDR2 as FQGNSA. With 6 bases removed from V and 2 bases from J, the gap between germline ends came to 14 bases. The CDR3 sequence is 15 residues long. The CDR3 region is CASSSGAAPGNTIYF. Written as DNA, the CDR3 is TGTGCCAGCAGTTCCGGGGCAGCGCCTGGAAACACCATATATTTT.

The CDR3 DNA sequence: TGTGCCAGCTCACCGTGGGAGAGTAATTCACCCCTCCACTTT. It yields the protein CASSPWESNSPLHF. This chain joins TRBV18 and TRBJ1-6, with D uncertain. Germline loops: CDR1 KGHSH, CDR2 LQKENI. The CDR3 spans 14 residues. V lost 3 bases to trimming and J lost 6 bases, with 9 bases between them.

The chain is built from TRBV30 and TRBJ1-5; 9 bases are shared with TRBD1. CDR3 length: 15 residues. CDR1 is GTSNPN, CDR2 SVGIG, per germline (reference sequence). Trimming at V came to 1 base and at J to 3 bases, leaving 4 bases not matched to a gene. The CDR3 bases are TGTGCCTGGAGTGGACAGGGGGGTGTCAATCAGCCCCAGCATTTT. Translating gives CAWSGQGGVNQPQHF.

The J gene is TRBJ2-7, the V gene TRBV11-3; D not certain. Per germline, CDR1 SGHNT and CDR2 YENEEA. Trimming pared 0 bases from V and 1 base from J, leaving 7 bases between. This CDR3 region has 14 residues. CDR3 sequence (DNA): TGTGCCAGCAGCTTAGAAGGCATATCCTACGAGCAGTACTTC. Translation: CASSLEGISYEQYF.

The J gene is TRBJ2-3, the V gene TRBV5-1; D call uncertain. V lost 0 bases and J 0 bases, leaving 8 bases between the germline ends. The CDR3 spans 15 residues. Germline values: CDR1 SGHRS, CDR2 YFSETQ. The CDR3 bases are TGCGCCAGCAGCTTGGGGGAAACTAGCACAGATACGCAGTATTTT. Translation: CASSLGETSTDTQYF.

The chain links TRBV5-1 to TRBJ2-7; 9 bases are a match to TRBD1. Germline V gene sequence: CDR1 SGHRS, CDR2 YFSETQ. The CDR3 runs to 14 residues. The junction had 8 bases not matched to a gene; V was cut back by 4 bases and J by 6 bases. The chain's CDR3 is CASSGDRANSEQYF. CDR3 in DNA: TGCGCCAGCAGCGGGGACAGGGCCAATTCCGAGCAGTACTTC.

The chain has TRBV6-6 and TRBJ1-4; tentative D call: TRBD1 (6 bases). Germline CDR1 and CDR2: MNHNY and SVGAGI (reference sequence). Trimming removed 2 bases at V and 4 bases at J, with 8 bases between. This CDR3 comprises 14 residues. Here the CDR3 reads CASSYMDSNEKLFF. CDR3 DNA sequence: TGTGCCAGCAGTTACATGGACAGTAATGAAAAACTGTTTTTT.

J is TRBJ1-5 and V is TRBV6-1; 7 positions agree with TRBD1. Germline CDR1 is MNHNS and CDR2 is SASEGT. CDR3 length: 15 amino acids. V shed 3 bases, J shed 3 bases, and the junction held 5 bases outside the gene matches. The CDR3 here is CASSDGTGVNQPQHF. The CDR3, as DNA: TGTGCCAGCAGTGACGGAACAGGGGTCAATCAGCCCCAGCATTTT.

The chain uses TRBV5-8 and TRBJ1-4; 10 nucleotides match TRBD1. Germline V gives CDR1 SGHTS, CDR2 YDEGEE. The V segment lost 0 bases and the J segment 0 bases; nucleotides outside the gene matches: 8. This CDR3 has 19 residues. CDR3 coding DNA: TGTGCCAGCAGCTTGGGACAGGGGGCGAGGCGTGCAACTAATGAAAAACTGTTTTTT. The encoded protein is CASSLGQGARRATNEKLFF.

In DNA form, the CDR3 reads TGTGCCAGCTCGGATGTGGATCAGGCGTACTTC. Translation: CASSDVDQAYF. The V gene is TRBV18, the J gene TRBJ2-7; no reliable D call. There are 11 residues in the CDR3. Trimming stripped 6 bases from V and 12 bases from J, with 15 bases between. Looked up from germline, CDR1 is KGHSH and CDR2 is LQKENI.

This chain links TRBV19 with TRBJ1-1, with 7 bases that match TRBD1. The CDR3 runs 17 residues. Germline-derived CDR1 and CDR2 are LNHDA and SQIVND (reference sequence). The trim removed 4 bases at V and 0 bases at J, leaving 11 bases unmatched. For the CDR3, the DNA is TGTGCCAGTAGTACCCCCGGGACAGTGCTTATGAACACTGAAGCTTTCTTT. Its protein is CASSTPGTVLMNTEAFF.

The chain combines TRBV5-1 with TRBJ2-7; D is undetermined. V shed 4 bases and J shed 3 bases, with 11 bases lying between them. The CDR3 contains 13 residues. Germline V gene lookup returns CDR1 SGHRS and CDR2 YFSETQ. In nucleotides, the CDR3 is TGCGCCAGCAGCGAACCAGCTCTCTACGAGCAGTACTTC. Residues: CASSEPALYEQYF.

V is TRBV20-1 and J is TRBJ2-1, with a possible D match to TRBD1 (6 bases). The V gene's germline CDR1 is DFQATT and CDR2 SNEGSKA (reference sequence). The CDR3 sequence is 8 residues long. V was clipped by 8 bases and J by 12 bases, with 8 bases between them. CDR3 sequence reads: CSPRGQFF. The CDR3 coding sequence is TGCAGTCCCAGGGGGCAGTTCTTC.

This sequence joins TRBV11-2 and TRBJ2-7; 13 bases fit TRBD2. Germline-derived CDR1 and CDR2 are SGHAT and FQNNGV. The CDR3 totals 15 residues. The junction had 6 bases not matched to a gene; V was cut back by 5 bases and J by 5 bases. This chain's CDR3 is CASSPRLAGGHEQYF. CDR3 DNA: TGTGCCAGCAGCCCGCGACTAGCGGGAGGCCACGAGCAGTACTTC. Filled out from reference TRBV11-2 and TRBJ2-7, the complete variable domain reads EAGVAQSPRYKIIEKRQSVAFWCNPISGHATLYWYQQILGQGPKLLIQFQNNGVVDDSQLPKDRFSAERLKGVDSTLKIQPAKLEDSAVYLCASSPRLAGGHEQYFGPGTRLTVT.

The V call is TRBV7-9, the J call TRBJ2-1; D is unresolved. The V and J ends lost 5 bases and 8 bases respectively, with 7 bases between them. Germline lookup yields CDR1 SEHNR and CDR2 FQNEAQ (reference sequence). The CDR3 has 11 amino acids. The CDR3 is CASSITDEQFF. The CDR3 DNA sequence: TGTGCCAGCAGCATCACCGATGAGCAGTTCTTC.

This clone has just one count. The chain carries TRBV7-8 and TRBJ1-1; D unclear. This CDR3 contains 13 residues. CDR1 is SGHVS and CDR2 is FQNEAQ in the germline V gene. Trimming removed 5 bases from V and 7 bases from J, with 14 bases in between. CDR3 sequence: CASSPRNPVEAFF. The CDR3 nucleotides are TGTGCCAGCAGCCCACGCAATCCGGTTGAAGCTTTCTTT.

This clone was seen only once. The chain links TRBV28 to TRBJ2-1; 13 positions match TRBD2. The CDR3 runs to 17 residues. The V gene end was trimmed by 2 bases and the J gene end by 1 base; junction bases not matched to a gene: 2. Germline CDR1 is MDHEN and CDR2 is SYDVKM. The CDR3 nucleotides are TGTGCCAGCAGTTTAAGGGGACTAGCGGGGTCCTACAATGAGCAGTTCTTC. Translated: CASSLRGLAGSYNEQFF. Full variable domain (remainder filled in from reference TRBV28 and TRBJ2-1): DVKVTQSSRYLVKRTGEKVFLECVQDMDHENMFWYRQDPGLGLRLIYFSYDVKMKEKGDIPEGYSVSREKKERFSLILESASTNQTSMYLCASSLRGLAGSYNEQFFGPGTRLTVL.